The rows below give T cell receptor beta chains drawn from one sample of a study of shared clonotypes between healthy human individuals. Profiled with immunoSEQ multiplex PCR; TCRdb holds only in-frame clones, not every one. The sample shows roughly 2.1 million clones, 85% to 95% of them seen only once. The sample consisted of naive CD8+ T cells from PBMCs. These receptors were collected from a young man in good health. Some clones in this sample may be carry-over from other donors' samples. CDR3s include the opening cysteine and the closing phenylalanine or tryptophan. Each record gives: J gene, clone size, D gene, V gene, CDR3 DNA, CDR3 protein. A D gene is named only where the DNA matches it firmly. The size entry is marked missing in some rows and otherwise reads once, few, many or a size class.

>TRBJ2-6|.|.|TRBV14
TGTGCCAGCAGCCTAAGATATAAAAACAGGGTAATTTCTGGGGCCAACGTCCTGACTTTC
CASSLRYKNRVISGANVLTF
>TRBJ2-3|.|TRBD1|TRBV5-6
TGTGCCAGCAGCCCCCGGGACAGGAGATACACAGATACGCAGTATTTT
CASSPRDRRYTDTQYF
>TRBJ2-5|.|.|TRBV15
TGTGCCACCAGCAGAGTTAGCGGATGGGGAGAGACCCAGTACTTC
CATSRVSGWGETQYF
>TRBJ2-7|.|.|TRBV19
TGTGCCAGTGCCACCGGACCGGGGACCTACGAGCAGTACTTC
CASATGPGTYEQYF
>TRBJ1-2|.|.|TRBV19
TGTGCCAGTAGTATGTTGGCCTCCAACTATGGCTACACCTTC
CASSMLASNYGYTF
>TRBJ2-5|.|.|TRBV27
TGTGCCAGCAGTTTACCTTACCAGGGCACCCCCCAGTACTTC
CASSLPYQGTPQYF
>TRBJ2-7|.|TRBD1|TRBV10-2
TGCGCCAGCAGTGACAGGGGGTCCTTCTACGAGCAGTACTTC
CASSDRGSFYEQYF
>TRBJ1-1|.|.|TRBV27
TGTGCCAGCAGTCCAAACCAGGGAATCGGGCCTGAAGCTTTCTTT
CASSPNQGIGPEAFF
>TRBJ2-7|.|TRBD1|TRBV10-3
TGTGCCATCAGTGATGAAACTGACCGGGACAGGGGTTACGAGCAGTACTTC
CAISDETDRDRGYEQYF
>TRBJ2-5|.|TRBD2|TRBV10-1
TGCGCCAGCAGTGAGTCTGATTCGACTAGCGGGAGTAGAGAGACCCAGTACTTC
CASSESDSTSGSRETQYF
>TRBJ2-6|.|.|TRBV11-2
TGTGCCAGCACCGGGCGGGCAGTGGGGGCCAACGTCCTGACTTTC
CASTGRAVGANVLTF
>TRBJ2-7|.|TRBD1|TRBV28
TGTGCCAGCAGCCAAGGGGACAGGGGGCGTTCCGAGCAGTACTTC
CASSQGDRGRSEQYF
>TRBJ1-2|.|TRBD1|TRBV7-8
TGTGCCAGCAGCTTAGAGGGGGGACAGGGATTCCACTATGGCTACACCTTC
CASSLEGGQGFHYGYTF
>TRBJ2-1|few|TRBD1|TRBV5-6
TGTGCCAGCAGCGGGCTTGGGACAGGGTATTTGAATGAGCAGTTCTTC
CASSGLGTGYLNEQFF
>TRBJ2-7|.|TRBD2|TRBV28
TGTGCCAGCAGTTTAATGGGACTAGCTCTTACCTACGAGCAGTACTTC
CASSLMGLALTYEQYF
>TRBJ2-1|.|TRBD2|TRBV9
TGTGCCAGCAGCGTAGCTACCGGGACTAGCCCCAATGAGCAGTTCTTC
CASSVATGTSPNEQFF
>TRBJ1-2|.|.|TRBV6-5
TGTGCCAGCAGTTCCTACCGCCGGGGGGACTATGGCTACACCTTC
CASSSYRRGDYGYTF
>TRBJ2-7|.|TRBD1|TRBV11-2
TGTGCCAGCAGCCCGGCAGGGGGCTTCTACGAGCAGTACTTC
CASSPAGGFYEQYF
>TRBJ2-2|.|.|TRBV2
TGTGCCAGCAGTGATACGCAGGGCGAGAACACCGGGGAGCTGTTTTTT
CASSDTQGENTGELFF
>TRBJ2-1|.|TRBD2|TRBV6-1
TGTGCCAGCAGTGCCCCCCGGCTAGCGGGCTACAATGAGCAGTTCTTC
CASSAPRLAGYNEQFF
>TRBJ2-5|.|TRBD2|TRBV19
TGTGCCAGTGCTGGGGGGAGGGCCGAAGAGACCCAGTACTTC
CASAGGRAEETQYF
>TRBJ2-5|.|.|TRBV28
TGTGCCAGCAGTTTACCGGAGCCGGCCTTTCTACAAGAGACCCAGTACTTC
CASSLPEPAFLQETQYF
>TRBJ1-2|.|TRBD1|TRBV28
TGTGCCAGCAGCCTAGACAGGGGCTATGGCTACACCTTC
CASSLDRGYGYTF
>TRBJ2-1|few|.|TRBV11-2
TGTGCCAGCAGCTCGAACCCCGAGCAGTTCTTC
CASSSNPEQFF
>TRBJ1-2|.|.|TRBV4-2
TGTGCCAGCAGCGAGACAGGAGCAGGCGGCTACACCTTC
CASSETGAGGYTF
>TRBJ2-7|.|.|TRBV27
TGTGCCAGCGGGAGATCCTACGAGCAGTACTTC
CASGRSYEQYF
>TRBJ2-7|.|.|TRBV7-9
TGTGCCAGCAGCCCGGGGACACCCGTCTACGAGCAGTACTTC
CASSPGTPVYEQYF
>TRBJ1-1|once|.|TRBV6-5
TGTGCCAGCAGCCTCGGAGGGGAGGCCACTGAAGCTTTCTTT
CASSLGGEATEAFF
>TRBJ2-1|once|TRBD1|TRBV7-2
TGTGCCAGCAGCCCCCGGGACAGGGTGGCCGATGAGCAGTTCTTC
CASSPRDRVADEQFF
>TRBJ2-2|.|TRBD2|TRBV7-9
TGTGCCAGCAGTAGCCGGGAGGGCTCCGGGGAGCTGTTTTTT
CASSSREGSGELFF
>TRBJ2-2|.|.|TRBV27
TGTGCCAGCAGTTTATATCCCTACACCGGGGAGCTGTTTTTT
CASSLYPYTGELFF
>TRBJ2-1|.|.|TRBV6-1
TGTGCCAGCAGTGGGTGGGGGTTTAGTCAGTCCTACAATGAGCAGTTCTTC
CASSGWGFSQSYNEQFF
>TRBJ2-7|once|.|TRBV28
TGTGCCAGCAGTTTAAATTTATTGGGTTACGAGCAGTACTTC
CASSLNLLGYEQYF
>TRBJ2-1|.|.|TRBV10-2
TGCGCCAGCAGTGACCCCAGTCATGAGCAGTTCTTC
CASSDPSHEQFF
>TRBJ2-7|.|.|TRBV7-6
TGTGCCAGCAGCGTTGGGGGGGGGCCAATCTACGAGCAGTACTTC
CASSVGGGPIYEQYF
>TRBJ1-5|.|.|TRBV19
TGTGCCAGTAAGCCGCTGAGAGATAGCAATCAGCCCCAGCATTTT
CASKPLRDSNQPQHF
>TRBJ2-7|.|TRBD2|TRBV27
TGTGCCAGCAGCTCCGGACTAGCGTTAGCCTACGAGCAGTACTTC
CASSSGLALAYEQYF
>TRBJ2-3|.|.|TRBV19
TGTGCCAGTAGTCCGACAAGGGTCAGCACAGATACGCAGTATTTT
CASSPTRVSTDTQYF
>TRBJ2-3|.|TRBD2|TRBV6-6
TGTGCCAGCAGCCTAGCGGGAGAGCCGAGCACAGATACGCAGTATTTT
CASSLAGEPSTDTQYF
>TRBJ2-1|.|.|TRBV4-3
TGCGCCAGCAGCCATGGGACCGCGGCTTACAATGAGCAGTTCTTC
CASSHGTAAYNEQFF
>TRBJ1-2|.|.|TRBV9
TGTGCCAGCAGCGTAGGAAAGTCTGGATTCAACTATGGCTACACCTTC
CASSVGKSGFNYGYTF
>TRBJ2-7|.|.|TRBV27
TGTGCCAGCAGTTGGTCAGGCTCCTACGAGCAGTACTTC
CASSWSGSYEQYF
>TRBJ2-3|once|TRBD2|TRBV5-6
TGTGCCAGCAGCCCCAACGGGGGGGGGCCTAGAGATACGCAGTATTTT
CASSPNGGGPRDTQYF
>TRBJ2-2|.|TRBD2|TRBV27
TGTGCCAGCAGACCCAGACTAGCGGGAGAAAGGACCGGGGAGCTGTTTTTT
CASRPRLAGERTGELFF
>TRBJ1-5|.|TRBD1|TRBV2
TGTGCCAGCCACCGACCAGGGGGTATGGATAGCAATCAGCCCCAGCATTTT
CASHRPGGMDSNQPQHF
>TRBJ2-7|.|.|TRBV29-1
TGCAGCGTTGAAAGCCGGTACGAGCAGTACTTC
CSVESRYEQYF
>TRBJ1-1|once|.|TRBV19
TGTGCCAGTAGTATGCGGGGCAGGAAGAACACTGAAGCTTTCTTT
CASSMRGRKNTEAFF
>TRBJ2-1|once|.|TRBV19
TGTGCCAGTAGTATAGATCTAGGGAATGAGCAGTTCTTC
CASSIDLGNEQFF